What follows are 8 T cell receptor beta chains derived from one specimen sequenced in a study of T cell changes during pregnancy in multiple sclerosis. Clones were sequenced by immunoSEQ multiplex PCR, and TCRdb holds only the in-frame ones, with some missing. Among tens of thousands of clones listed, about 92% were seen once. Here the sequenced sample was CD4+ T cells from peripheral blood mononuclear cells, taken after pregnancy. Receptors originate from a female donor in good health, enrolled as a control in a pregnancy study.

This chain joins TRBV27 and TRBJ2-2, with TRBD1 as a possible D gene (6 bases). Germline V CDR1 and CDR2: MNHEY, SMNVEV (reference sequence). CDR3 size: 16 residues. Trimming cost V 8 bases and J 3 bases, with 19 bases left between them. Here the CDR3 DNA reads TGTGCCAGCGGGTACTTGGGGGCCCAGGACACCGGGGAGCTGTTTTTT. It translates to CASGYLGAQDTGELFF.

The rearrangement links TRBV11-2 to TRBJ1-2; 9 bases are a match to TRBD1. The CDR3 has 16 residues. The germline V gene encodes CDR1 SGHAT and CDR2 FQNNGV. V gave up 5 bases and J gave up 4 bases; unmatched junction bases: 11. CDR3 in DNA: TGTGCCAGCAGCCAATTAACAGGGGGCCGGGGCTATGGCTACACCTTC. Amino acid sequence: CASSQLTGGRGYGYTF. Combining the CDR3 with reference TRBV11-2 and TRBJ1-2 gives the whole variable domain EAGVAQSPRYKIIEKRQSVAFWCNPISGHATLYWYQQILGQGPKLLIQFQNNGVVDDSQLPKDRFSAERLKGVDSTLKIQPAKLEDSAVYLCASSQLTGGRGYGYTFGSGTRLTVV.

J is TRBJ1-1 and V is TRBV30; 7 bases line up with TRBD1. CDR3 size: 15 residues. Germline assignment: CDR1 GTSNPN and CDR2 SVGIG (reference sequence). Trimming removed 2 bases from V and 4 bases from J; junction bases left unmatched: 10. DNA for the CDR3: TGTGCCTGGAGTAGAGGATCGACAGGGTCCACTGAAGCTTTCTTT. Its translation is CAWSRGSTGSTEAFF.

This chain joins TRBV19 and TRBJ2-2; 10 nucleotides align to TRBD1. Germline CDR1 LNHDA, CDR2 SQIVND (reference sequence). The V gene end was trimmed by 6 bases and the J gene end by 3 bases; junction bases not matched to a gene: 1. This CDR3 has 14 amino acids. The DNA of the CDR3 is TGTGCCAGTAGGGGACAGGGGTACACCGGGGAGCTGTTTTTT. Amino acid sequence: CASRGQGYTGELFF. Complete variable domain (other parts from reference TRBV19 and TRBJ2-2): DGGITQSPKYLFRKEGQNVTLSCEQNLNHDAMYWYRQDPGQGLRLIYYSQIVNDFQKGDIAEGYSVSREKKESFPLTVTSAQKNPTAFYLCASRGQGYTGELFFGEGSRLTVL.

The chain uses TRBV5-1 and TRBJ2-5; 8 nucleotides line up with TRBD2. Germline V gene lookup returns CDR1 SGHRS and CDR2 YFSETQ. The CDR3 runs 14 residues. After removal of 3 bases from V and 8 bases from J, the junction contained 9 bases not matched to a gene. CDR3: CASSSGGTVITQYF. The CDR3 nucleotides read TGCGCCAGCAGCTCGGGAGGGACCGTGATAACCCAGTACTTC.

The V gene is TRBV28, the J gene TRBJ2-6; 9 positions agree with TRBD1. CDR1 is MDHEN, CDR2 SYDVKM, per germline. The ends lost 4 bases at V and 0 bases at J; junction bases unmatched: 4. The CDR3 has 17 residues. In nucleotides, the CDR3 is TGTGCCAGCAGTTCTCCGGGACAGGGCTCTGGGGCCAACGTCCTGACTTTC. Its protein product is CASSSPGQGSGANVLTF.

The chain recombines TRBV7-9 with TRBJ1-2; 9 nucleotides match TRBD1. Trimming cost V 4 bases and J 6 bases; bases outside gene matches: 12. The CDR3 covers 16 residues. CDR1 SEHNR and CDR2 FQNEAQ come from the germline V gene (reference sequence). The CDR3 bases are TGTGCCAGCAGCTCCTCCCCCGGGACAGGGCCGGATGGCTACACCTTC. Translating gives CASSSSPGTGPDGYTF.

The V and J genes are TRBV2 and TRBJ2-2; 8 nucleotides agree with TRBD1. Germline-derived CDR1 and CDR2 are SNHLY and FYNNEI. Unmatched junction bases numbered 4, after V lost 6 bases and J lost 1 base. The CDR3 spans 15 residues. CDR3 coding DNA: TGTGCCAGCAGCGGACAGGGTAGGAACACCGGGGAGCTGTTTTTT. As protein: CASSGQGRNTGELFF.